What follows is one TCR beta chain and its context. A second PCR of 7 to 11 cycles used a sample-barcoded 5' primer and a J-beta primer mix. TCRdb redid the calling of the 5' RACE reads with MiXCR, one entry per CDR3 protein. Of about 1,400,000 distinct CDR3 sequences listed, almost 60% are singletons. Donors gave roughly 10 milliliters of peripheral blood apiece. Per sample, no less than 5 micrograms of total RNA were extracted. This sample was included in a study of blood T cells in healthy people across ages. The V gene's germline CDR1 is SGHTA and CDR2 FQGNSA. CDR3 length: 19 residues. V shed 0 bases and J 3 bases; nucleotides not matched to a gene: 15.

Sample: blood. This clonotype was obtained from a man aged 18 to 35 in good health. The chain recombines TRBV7-2 with TRBJ2-3; 7 bases are a match to TRBD2. The CDR3 region is CASSLAFASLAARTDTQYF. In nucleotides, the CDR3 is TGTGCCAGCAGCTTAGCCTTCGCTAGTCTAGCGGCGAGAACAGATACGCAGTATTTT.